Listed here are 2 T cell receptor beta chains from one sample, sequenced in a study of T cell responses to AZD1222 COVID-19 vaccine. Sequencing used immunoSEQ multiplex PCR; TCRdb keeps in-frame clones, though not all of them. The sample includes about 94,000 clones, about 88% of them seen just once. Sequenced here: peripheral blood, sampled on day 0 of AZD1222 vaccination. The receptor set was obtained from an adult in good health.

The chain combines TRBV28 with TRBJ1-2; D ambiguous. This CDR3 spans 12 amino acids. Germline values: CDR1 MDHEN, CDR2 SYDVKM. Deletions cut 6 bases from V and 8 bases from J, with 13 bases between. CDR3 DNA: TGTGCCAGCAGGTTGGCACGGGCGGGCTACACCTTC. Protein product: CASRLARAGYTF.

This clone was recorded only once. V and J are TRBV5-4 and TRBJ2-5, with 11 bases that match TRBD2. The junction had 5 bases not matched to a gene; V was cut back by 6 bases and J by 1 base. The CDR3 spans 15 residues. CDR1 is SGHNT and CDR2 is YYREEE in the germline V gene (reference sequence). CDR3 nucleotide sequence: TGTGCCAGCAACTTCGGACTAGCGGGCCAAGAGACCCAGTACTTC. It encodes CASNFGLAGQETQYF.